This T cell receptor (beta chain) was captured by sequencing in a study of neoadjuvant anti-PD-1 for oral cavity cancer. Study background: Before surgery, most patients got three to four biweekly 3 mg/kg nivolumab doses. General study points: Each response group had just a few patients in TCR analyses.

This clone was counted only a few times. Antigen: not known. Only in-frame clones appear in the TCRdb table, and some are missing; sequencing was by immunoSEQ multiplex PCR. The profile shows about 7,000 clones, over 60% of them singletons. Germline V lookup: CDR1 LNHDA, CDR2 SQIVND (reference sequence). J was trimmed by 2 bases and V by 1 base; bases with no gene match: 5. This CDR3 is 16 amino acids long. This TCR was sampled from a person aged 40 to 85 with oral cavity squamous cell carcinoma. This chain joins TRBV19 and TRBJ1-5; 7 positions match TRBD1. The specimen comprised PBMCs, sampled before nivolumab (anti-PD-1) treatment. In nucleotides, the CDR3 is TGTGCCAGTAGTATAGGTGGGACAGCAGGCAATCAGCCCCAGCATTTT. It encodes CASSIGGTAGNQPQHF.